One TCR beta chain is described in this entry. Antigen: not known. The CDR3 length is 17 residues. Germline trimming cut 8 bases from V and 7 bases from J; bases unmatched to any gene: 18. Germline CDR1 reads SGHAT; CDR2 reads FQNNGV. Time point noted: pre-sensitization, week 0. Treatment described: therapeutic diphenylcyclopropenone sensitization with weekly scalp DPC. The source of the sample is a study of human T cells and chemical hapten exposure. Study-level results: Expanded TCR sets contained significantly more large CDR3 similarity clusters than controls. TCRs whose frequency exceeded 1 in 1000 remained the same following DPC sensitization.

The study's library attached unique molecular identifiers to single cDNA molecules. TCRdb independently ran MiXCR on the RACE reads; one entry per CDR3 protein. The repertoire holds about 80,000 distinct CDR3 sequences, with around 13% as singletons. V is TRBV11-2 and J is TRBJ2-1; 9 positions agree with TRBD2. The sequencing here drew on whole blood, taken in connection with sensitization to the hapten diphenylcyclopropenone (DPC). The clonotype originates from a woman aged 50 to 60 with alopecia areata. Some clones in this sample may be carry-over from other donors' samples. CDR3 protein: CASCQREVALGGNEQFF. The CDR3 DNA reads TGTGCCAGCTGCCAGCGGGAGGTTGCATTAGGGGGGAATGAGCAGTTCTTC.